This T cell receptor beta chain emerged from a study of blood T cells in healthy people across ages (dated by TCRdb to between 2014 and 2016). Regarding the study in general: In model experiments, template switching captured roughly one uniquely barcoded TCR beta cDNA molecule for every two T cells. Donors were grouped into four age groups: young (average roughly 15 years), middle-aged (about 38), aged (around 62) and long-lived (about 82). To track age-related changes in TCR beta repertoire diversity, the study relied on deep sequencing normalized with unique cDNA molecular identifiers. For two donors (one aged 18 to 30 and one aged 80 or older), the study analyzed two additional independent replicas of 1 million unique cDNA reads from the same blood draw. To avoid experimental bias, donors of different ages were distributed randomly across sequencing lanes. General findings and caveats noted by the study authors: Compared with the aged group, the long-lived group had more naive CD4+ T cells, fewer expanded clones and increased TCR diversity, suggesting age selection. Because donor CMV infection status was unknown, age-related changes in expanded clonotypes were potentially confounded. There was a strong correlation between observed TCR beta diversity and the percentage of naive T cells measured by flow cytometry. Since profiling was done on bulk unsorted PBMCs, naive and antigen-experienced compartments could not be conclusively compared. As age increased, observed TCR beta diversity per million T cells dropped in a roughly linear way, and a significant reduction was already evident by age 40. Estimates of total diversity from one million sequenced T cells were regarded as lower bounds and underestimates.

Libraries were built with 5' RACE. These reads were obtained on an Illumina HiSeq 2500. A second PCR of about 6 to 12 cycles was performed with a sample-barcoded 5' primer and a J-beta primer mix. A template-switch 5' adaptor carrying 12 random nucleotides introduced a unique molecular identifier onto each TCR beta cDNA molecule. At least 3 million CDR3-containing paired-end reads were obtained from each sample. All of the RNA was converted into first-strand cDNA using the Mint cDNA synthesis kit, with a TRBC-specific oligonucleotide serving as the primer. Following uracil-DNA glycosylase treatment, a first 18-cycle PCR with universal primers M1SS and BC2_uni_R was performed on all cDNA. In the source study's methods: For normalization, 1 million high-quality reads, each with a distinct molecular identifier, were randomly selected from each sample. Instead of being binned into consensus sequences, reads with shared molecular identifiers were discarded. MiTCR, with a Q25 quality threshold and the strictest error-elimination algorithm, was used for CDR3 identification, clonotype clustering and error correction. Lower-bound total TCR beta diversity was estimated with a nonparametric unseen species model using Euler transformation. TCRdb trimmed the raw reads at Q25, called clones with MiXCR and kept productive beta chains. Duplicate CDR3 protein sequences are folded into a single record with the most common DNA and genes. The V and J calls come from TCRdb's annotation, not from the publication. The sample table contains about 970,000 distinct CDR3 sequences; only one count was recorded for roughly 51% of them. Roughly a fifth of the sample is held by the ten biggest clonotypes.

Donors were 30 to 45 systemically healthy Caucasian individuals from Russia aged roughly 6 to 100 years. Around 10 milliliters of peripheral blood were drawn from each donor into EDTA-treated Vacutainer tubes. Ficoll-Paque density-gradient centrifugation was used to isolate PBMCs, with at least 6 million per sample. Total RNA, at least 5 micrograms per sample, was extracted from PBMCs with Trizol reagent. Naive CD45RAhigh/CD27high T cell percentages were measured by flow cytometry on a PBMC aliquot from every donor. As concerns this clonotype: Its antigen is still unknown. Base qualities are missing; no much larger clone stands one base away.

V and J are truncated by 6 bases and 0 bases respectively, leaving an intervening sequence of 21 bases. Its CDR3 holds 17 amino acids, cysteine through phenylalanine. This entry keeps only the CDR3 DNA: 51 bases, framed from base 1. Source material: blood. Rearrangement joined TRBV12-3 or TRBV12-4 to TRBJ2-7, with no reliable assignment of the D segment. This clonotype was sampled from a woman aged 55-70 years in good health. The CDR3: CASSSPQARPLSYEQYF. The DNA reads as follows: TGTGCCAGCAGCTCCCCCCAAGCGAGACCCCTCTCCTACGAGCAGTACTTC.